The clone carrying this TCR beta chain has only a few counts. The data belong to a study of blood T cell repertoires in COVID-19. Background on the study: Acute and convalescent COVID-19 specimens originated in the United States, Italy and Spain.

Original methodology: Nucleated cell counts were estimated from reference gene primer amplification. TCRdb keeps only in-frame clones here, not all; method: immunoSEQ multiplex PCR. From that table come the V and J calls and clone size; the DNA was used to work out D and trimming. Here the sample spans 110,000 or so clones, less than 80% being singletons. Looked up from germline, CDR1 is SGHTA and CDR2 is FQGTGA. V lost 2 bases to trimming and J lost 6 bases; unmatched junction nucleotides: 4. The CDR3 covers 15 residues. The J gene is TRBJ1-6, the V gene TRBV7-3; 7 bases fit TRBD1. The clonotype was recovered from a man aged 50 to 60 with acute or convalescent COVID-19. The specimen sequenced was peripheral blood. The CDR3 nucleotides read TGTGCCAGCAGCTTATCCGGGACAGCTAATTCACCCCTCCACTTT. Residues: CASSLSGTANSPLHF.